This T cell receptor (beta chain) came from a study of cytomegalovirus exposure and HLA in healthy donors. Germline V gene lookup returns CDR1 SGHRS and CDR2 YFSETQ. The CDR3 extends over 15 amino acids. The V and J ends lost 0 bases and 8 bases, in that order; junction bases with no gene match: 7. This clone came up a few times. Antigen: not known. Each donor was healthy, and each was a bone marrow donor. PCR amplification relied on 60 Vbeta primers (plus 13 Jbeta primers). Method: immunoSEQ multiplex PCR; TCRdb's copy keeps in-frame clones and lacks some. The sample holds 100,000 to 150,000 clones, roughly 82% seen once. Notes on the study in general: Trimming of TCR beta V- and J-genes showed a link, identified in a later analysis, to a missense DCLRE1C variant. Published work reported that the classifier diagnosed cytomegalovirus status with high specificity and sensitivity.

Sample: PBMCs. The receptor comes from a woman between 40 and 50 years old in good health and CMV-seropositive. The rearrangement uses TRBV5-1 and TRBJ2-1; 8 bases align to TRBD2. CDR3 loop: CASSLGAGALDEQFF. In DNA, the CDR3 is TGCGCCAGCAGCTTGGGAGCGGGAGCGTTGGATGAGCAGTTCTTC. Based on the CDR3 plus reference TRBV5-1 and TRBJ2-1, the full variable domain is KAGVTQTPRYLIKTRGQQVTLSCSPISGHRSVSWYQQTPGQGLQFLFEYFSETQRNKGNFPGRFSGRQFSNSRSEMNVSTLELGDSALYLCASSLGAGALDEQFFGPGTRLTVL.